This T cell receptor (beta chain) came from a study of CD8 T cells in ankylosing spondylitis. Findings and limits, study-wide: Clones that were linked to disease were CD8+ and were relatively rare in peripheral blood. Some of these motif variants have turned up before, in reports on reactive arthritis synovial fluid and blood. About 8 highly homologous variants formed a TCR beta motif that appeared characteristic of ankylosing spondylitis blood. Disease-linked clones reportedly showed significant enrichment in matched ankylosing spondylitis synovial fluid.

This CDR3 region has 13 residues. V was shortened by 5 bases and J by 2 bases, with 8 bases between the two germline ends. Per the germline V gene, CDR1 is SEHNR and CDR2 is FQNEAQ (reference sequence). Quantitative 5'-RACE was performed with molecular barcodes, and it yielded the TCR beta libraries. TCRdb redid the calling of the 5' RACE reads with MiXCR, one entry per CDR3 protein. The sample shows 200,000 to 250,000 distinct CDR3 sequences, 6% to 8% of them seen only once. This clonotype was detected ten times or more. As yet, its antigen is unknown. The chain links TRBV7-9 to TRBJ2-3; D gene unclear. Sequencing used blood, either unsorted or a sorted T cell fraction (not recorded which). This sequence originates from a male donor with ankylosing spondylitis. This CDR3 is CASSAYNTDTQYF. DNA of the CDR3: TGTGCCAGCAGCGCTTACAACACAGATACGCAGTATTTT.